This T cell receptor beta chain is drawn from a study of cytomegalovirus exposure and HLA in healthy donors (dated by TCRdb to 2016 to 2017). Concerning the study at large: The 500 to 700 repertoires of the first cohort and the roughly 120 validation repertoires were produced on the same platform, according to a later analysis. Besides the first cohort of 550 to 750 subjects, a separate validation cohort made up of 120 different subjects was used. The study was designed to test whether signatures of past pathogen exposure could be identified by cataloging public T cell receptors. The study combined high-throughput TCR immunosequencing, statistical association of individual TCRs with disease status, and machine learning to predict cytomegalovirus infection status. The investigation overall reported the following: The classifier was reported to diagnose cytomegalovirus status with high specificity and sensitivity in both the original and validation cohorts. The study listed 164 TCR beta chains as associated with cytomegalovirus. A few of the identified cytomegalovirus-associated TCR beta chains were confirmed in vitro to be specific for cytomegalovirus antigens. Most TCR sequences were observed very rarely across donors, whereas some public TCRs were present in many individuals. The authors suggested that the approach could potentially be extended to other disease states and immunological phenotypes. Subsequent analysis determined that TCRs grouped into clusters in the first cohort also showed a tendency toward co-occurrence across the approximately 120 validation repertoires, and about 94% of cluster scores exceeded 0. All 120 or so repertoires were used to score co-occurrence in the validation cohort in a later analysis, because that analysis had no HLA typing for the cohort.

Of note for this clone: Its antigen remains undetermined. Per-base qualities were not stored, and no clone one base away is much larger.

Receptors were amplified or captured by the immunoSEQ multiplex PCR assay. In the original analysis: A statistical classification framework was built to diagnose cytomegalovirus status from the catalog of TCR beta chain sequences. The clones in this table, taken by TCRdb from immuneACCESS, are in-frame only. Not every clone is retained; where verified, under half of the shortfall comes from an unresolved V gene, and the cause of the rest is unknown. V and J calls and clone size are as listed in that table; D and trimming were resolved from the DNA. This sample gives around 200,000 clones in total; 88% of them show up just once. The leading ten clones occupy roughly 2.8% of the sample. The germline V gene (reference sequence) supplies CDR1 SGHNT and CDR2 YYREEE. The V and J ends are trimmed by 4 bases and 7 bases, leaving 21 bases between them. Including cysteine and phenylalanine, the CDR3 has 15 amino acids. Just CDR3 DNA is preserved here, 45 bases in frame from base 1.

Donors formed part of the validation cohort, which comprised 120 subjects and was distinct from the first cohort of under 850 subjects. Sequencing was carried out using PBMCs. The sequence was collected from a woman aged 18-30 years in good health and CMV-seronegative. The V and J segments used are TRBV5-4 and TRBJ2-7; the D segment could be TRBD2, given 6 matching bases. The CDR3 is CASSPPGLSPSEQYF. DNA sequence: TGTGCCAGCAGCCCCCCCGGACTATCCCCCTCTGAGCAGTACTTC.